The 26 T cell receptor beta chains below were found in one sample sequenced in a study of cytomegalovirus exposure and HLA in healthy donors. Amplification used 60 Vbeta primers and 13 Jbeta primers. Measured with immunoSEQ multiplex PCR; TCRdb has only the in-frame clones, and not every one. The data contain around 200,000 clones, about four fifths of them singletons. Material for sequencing was PBMCs. These receptors originate from a man aged 50 or older in good health and CMV-seronegative.

This clone was picked up a small number of times. The V call is TRBV7-2, the J call TRBJ2-5; 9 bases are shared with TRBD2. This CDR3 is 13 amino acids long. Per germline, CDR1 SGHTA and CDR2 FQGNSA. The V gene end was trimmed by 9 bases and the J gene end by 3 bases; junction bases not matched to a gene: 5. In DNA form, the CDR3 reads TGTGCCAGTAGTGGACTAGCGAAAGAGACCCAGTACTTC. It yields the protein CASSGLAKETQYF.

In DNA, the CDR3 is TGTGCCAGCAGCATCCAAGCGGGAGGGCCGTGGGATACGCAGTATTTT. It yields the protein CASSIQAGGPWDTQYF. The rearrangement links TRBV11-2 to TRBJ2-3, with 10 bases aligning to TRBD2. Germline values: CDR1 SGHAT, CDR2 FQNNGV. V lost 5 bases, J lost 6 bases, and 11 bases stayed unmatched. CDR3 length: 16 amino acids.

The chain combines TRBV7-2 with TRBJ1-1; the D is unclear. This CDR3 comprises 14 residues. Germline CDR1 SGHTA, CDR2 FQGNSA. V was clipped by 5 bases and J by 5 bases, with 15 bases between them. In nucleotides, the CDR3 is TGTGCCAGCAGCCTGACTTGGTACGGGACTGAAGCTTTCTTT. Protein sequence: CASSLTWYGTEAFF. Filled out from reference TRBV7-2 and TRBJ1-1, the complete variable domain reads GAGVSQSPSNKVTEKGKDVELRCDPISGHTALYWYRQSLGQGLEFLIYFQGNSAPDKSGLPSDRFSAERTGGSVSTLTIQRTQQEDSAVYLCASSLTWYGTEAFFGQGTRLTVV.

CDR3 bases: TGTGCCAGCAGCGTAGCCCCCGGACGGGGGGAGACCCAGTACTTC. Translation gives CASSVAPGRGETQYF. The chain couples TRBV9 to TRBJ2-5; a weak D match, TRBD2 (6 bases). Per the germline V gene, CDR1 is SGDLS and CDR2 is YYNGEE. This CDR3 contains 15 residues. V lost 0 bases and J 5 bases, leaving 14 bases between the germline ends.

The chain has TRBV4-1 and TRBJ1-1, with D possibly being TRBD1 (5 bases). There are 14 residues in the CDR3. Trimming left V 4 bases short and J 1 base short, with 10 bases between. Germline V lookup: CDR1 MGHRA, CDR2 YSYEKL. DNA for the CDR3: TGCGCCAGCAGCCGGGGGGGTTCGAACACTGAAGCTTTCTTT. It encodes CASSRGGSNTEAFF.

In this sample, this clone turned up once. The V and J genes are TRBV5-1 and TRBJ2-2, with a weak D call TRBD1 (5 bases). The CDR3 totals 17 residues. Trimming took off 0 bases at V and 5 bases at J, with 17 bases between the two ends. Germline CDR1 reads SGHRS; CDR2 reads YFSETQ. Written as DNA, the CDR3 is TGCGCCAGCAGCTTGGGCAGGGTTTTACCTGGTACCGGGGAGCTGTTTTTT. This codes for CASSLGRVLPGTGELFF.

CDR3 amino acids: CSAERNSGNTIYF. The CDR3 nucleotides read TGCAGCGCCGAGAGGAACTCTGGAAACACCATATATTTT. The chain combines TRBV29-1 with TRBJ1-3, with unresolved D. CDR3 size: 13 residues. CDR1 SQVTM and CDR2 ANQGSEA come from the germline V gene. Trimming removed 7 bases from V and 0 bases from J, with 10 bases in between.

The J gene is TRBJ1-1, the V gene TRBV19; tentatively, D is TRBD1 (5 bases). The CDR3 is 15 residues long. V was shortened by 5 bases and J by 0 bases, with 13 bases between the two germline ends. Germline CDR1 is LNHDA and CDR2 is SQIVND (reference sequence). In nucleotides, the CDR3 is TGTGCCAGTAGTCCTCGACAGTCCATGAACACTGAAGCTTTCTTT. It is translated as CASSPRQSMNTEAFF.

The chain employs TRBV19 and TRBJ2-1; D unresolved. CDR1 and CDR2 (germline): LNHDA, SQIVND (reference sequence). CDR3 length equals 15 residues. The ends were cut back, 7 bases at V and 6 bases at J, with 19 bases in the middle. The CDR3 spells CASTPQAAGINEQFF. CDR3 in DNA: TGTGCCAGTACCCCCCAGGCCGCCGGCATCAATGAGCAGTTCTTC.

The chain has TRBV25-1 and TRBJ2-2; 9 bases fit TRBD2. This CDR3 region has 16 residues. In germline, CDR1 is MGHDK, CDR2 SYGVNS. Trimming cost V 3 bases and J 1 base; bases outside gene matches: 3. In DNA form, the CDR3 reads TGTGCCAGCAGTGACTGGACTAGCGAGAACACCGGGGAGCTGTTTTTT. This encodes CASSDWTSENTGELFF.

The chain uses TRBV7-9 and TRBJ1-2, with 11 bases that match TRBD1. The V gene end was trimmed by 5 bases and the J gene end by 7 bases; junction bases not matched to a gene: 6. The CDR3 sequence is 14 residues long. Germline lookup yields CDR1 SEHNR and CDR2 FQNEAQ (reference sequence). The CDR3 sequence: CASSTGQGAVGYTF. The DNA for the CDR3 is TGTGCCAGCAGCACCGGACAGGGGGCCGTTGGCTACACCTTC.

A note on this clone: At the DNA level, this CDR3 is encoded by other sequences in the same sample as well. The V and J genes are TRBV5-1 and TRBJ2-3; the D is unclear. The CDR3 has 12 residues. Trimming left V 0 bases short and J 6 bases short, with 5 bases between. The V gene's germline CDR1 is SGHRS and CDR2 YFSETQ. The CDR3 DNA sequence: TGCGCCAGCAGCTTGGATATTGATACGCAGTATTTT. Translating gives CASSLDIDTQYF.

The genes are TRBV6-6 and TRBJ2-7, with 10 positions matching TRBD2. The CDR3 contains 15 residues. Per the germline V gene, CDR1 is MNHNY and CDR2 is SVGAGI (reference sequence). Trimming removed 4 bases from V and 3 bases from J; junction bases left unmatched: 6. This CDR3 reads CASSFFSSGSYEQYF. The CDR3 DNA is TGTGCCAGCAGTTTCTTCTCTAGCGGGAGCTACGAGCAGTACTTC.

The chain is built from TRBV4-1 and TRBJ2-1; 9 bases align to TRBD2. V trimming: 6 bases; J trimming: 2 bases; junction bases outside the gene matches: 5. This CDR3 is built from 15 residues. Germline loops: CDR1 MGHRA, CDR2 YSYEKL. In DNA, the CDR3 is TGCGCCAGCAGTCGACGGACTAGCGCCTACAATGAGCAGTTCTTC. Translating gives CASSRRTSAYNEQFF.

The V and J genes are TRBV11-2 and TRBJ1-5; D unclear. Germline lookup yields CDR1 SGHAT and CDR2 FQNNGV. Trimming left V 1 base short and J 6 bases short, with 13 bases between. The CDR3 sequence is 15 residues long. CDR3 in amino acids: CASSLGGHISQPQHF. The CDR3 DNA follows: TGTGCCAGCAGCTTAGGCGGCCATATTAGTCAGCCCCAGCATTTT.

A note on this clone: The junction departs from the called germline gene at one end, perhaps through a read error. V gene TRBV7-7 combines with J gene TRBJ2-1; 7 nucleotides agree with TRBD1. From germline, CDR1 is SSHAT and CDR2 FNYEAQ (reference sequence). The CDR3 contains 14 residues. Here the CDR3 DNA reads TGTGCTAGCAGCACCGACTACAGGGGCAATGAGCAGTTCTTC. Translating it yields CASSTDYRGNEQFF.

This clone was detected only a few times. The rearrangement links TRBV6-1 to TRBJ2-4; 13 nucleotides match TRBD2. Germline lookup yields CDR1 MNHNS and CDR2 SASEGT. The CDR3 spans 19 residues. The J segment lost 3 bases and the V segment lost 4 bases, leaving 12 bases of the junction unmatched. CDR3 protein: CASSAPLGTSGDGKNIQYF. As DNA, the CDR3 is TGTGCCAGCAGTGCCCCCCTGGGGACTAGCGGGGACGGCAAAAACATTCAGTACTTC.

This chain joins TRBV5-6 and TRBJ2-5; D is undetermined. Germline loops: CDR1 SGHDT, CDR2 YYEEEE. The CDR3 totals 13 residues. With 2 bases removed from V and 2 bases from J, the gap between germline ends came to 7 bases. The CDR3 spells CASSFLQQETQYF. CDR3 DNA: TGTGCCAGCAGCTTTTTACAGCAAGAGACCCAGTACTTC.

In DNA form, the CDR3 reads TGCAGCGTTGCGGACAGGGGCGTTCAGCCCCAGCATTTT. Translation gives CSVADRGVQPQHF. The chain employs TRBV29-1 and TRBJ1-5, with 9 bases aligning to TRBD1. CDR1 and CDR2 from the germline V gene are SQVTM and ANQGSEA. The J segment lost 6 bases and the V segment lost 4 bases, leaving 4 bases of the junction unmatched. The CDR3 is made up of 13 amino acids.

The chain has TRBV7-9 and TRBJ2-5; 8 bases fit TRBD2. Looked up from germline, CDR1 is SEHNR and CDR2 is FQNEAQ (reference sequence). CDR3 length: 15 residues. Germline trimming cut 4 bases from V and 10 bases from J; bases unmatched to any gene: 14. The CDR3 nucleotides read TGTGCCAGCAGCTCTCGGACTAGCCTCGATCGGGTCCAGTACTTC. It yields the protein CASSSRTSLDRVQYF.

The chain links TRBV7-2 to TRBJ1-4, with D hard to call. Trimming pared 8 bases from V and 8 bases from J, leaving 15 bases between. The germline CDR1 and CDR2 sequences are SGHTA and FQGNSA. The length of the CDR3 is 13 residues. DNA for the CDR3: TGTGCCAGCGCGGAAGACCCGGGAGAAAAACTGTTTTTT. Translating it yields CASAEDPGEKLFF.

This clone occurred once. V is TRBV7-7 and J is TRBJ2-5; 9 nucleotides line up with TRBD1. This CDR3 spans 13 amino acids. The germline gives CDR1 SSHAT, CDR2 FNYEAQ (reference sequence). CDR3 region: CASGRDREETQYF. CDR3 nucleotides: TGTGCTAGCGGCCGGGACAGGGAGGAGACCCAGTACTTC.

V usage is TRBV5-1 and J usage is TRBJ2-1; 13 nucleotides match TRBD2. Germline loops: CDR1 SGHRS, CDR2 YFSETQ. The trim removed 4 bases at V and 1 base at J, leaving 14 bases unmatched. CDR3 length: 20 amino acids. The CDR3 loop reads CASSPLTSGLAGPSYNEQFF. For the CDR3, the DNA is TGCGCCAGCAGCCCTCTCACGTCGGGACTAGCGGGACCATCCTACAATGAGCAGTTCTTC.

This clone was seen only a few times. The junction shows a germline mismatch at one end, possibly a read error. The chain couples TRBV7-9 to TRBJ2-2; the match to TRBD2 covers 9 bases. The CDR3 covers 18 residues. Germline CDR1 is SEHNR and CDR2 is FQNEAQ (reference sequence). The CDR3 coding sequence is TGTTCCAGCAGTTCCCGAGTTAGCGGGAGTAGGGACACCGGGGAGCTGTTTTTT. Its protein product is CSSSSRVSGSRDTGELFF.

The V call is TRBV5-4, the J call TRBJ2-5; the match to TRBD1 covers 7 bases. This CDR3 spans 14 amino acids. Germline assignment: CDR1 SGHNT and CDR2 YYREEE (reference sequence). The junction had 10 bases not matched to a gene; V was cut back by 4 bases and J by 7 bases. The CDR3 region is CASSIKQGPGTQYF. The CDR3 DNA follows: TGTGCCAGCAGCATCAAACAGGGGCCGGGGACCCAGTACTTC.

For the CDR3, the DNA is TGTGCCAGCAGCGGGAGGGCCTACGAGCAGTACTTC. Translating gives CASSGRAYEQYF. This chain connects TRBV13 to TRBJ2-5, with 7 nucleotides matching TRBD2. Near its end, the DNA agrees better with TRBJ2-7, so the J call may be wrong. CDR1 is PRHDT, CDR2 FYEKMQ, per germline (reference sequence). CDR3 length: 12 amino acids.